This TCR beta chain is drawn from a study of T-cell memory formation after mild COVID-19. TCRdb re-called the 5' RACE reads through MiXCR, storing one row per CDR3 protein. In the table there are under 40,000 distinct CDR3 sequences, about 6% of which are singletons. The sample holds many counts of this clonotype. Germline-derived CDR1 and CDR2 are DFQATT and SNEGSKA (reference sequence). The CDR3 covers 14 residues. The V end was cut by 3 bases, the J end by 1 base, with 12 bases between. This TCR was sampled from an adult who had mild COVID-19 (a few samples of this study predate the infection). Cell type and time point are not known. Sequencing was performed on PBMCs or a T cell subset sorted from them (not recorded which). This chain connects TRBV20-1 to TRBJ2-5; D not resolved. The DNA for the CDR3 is TGCAGTGCTAGTTCCCCCCGGTTCCAAGAGACCCAGTACTTC. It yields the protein CSASSPRFQETQYF.